The 23 T cell receptor beta chains given below trace back to one sample, sequenced in a study of cytomegalovirus exposure and HLA in healthy donors (dated by TCRdb to about 2017). The library relied on the immunoSEQ multiplex PCR assay. For the multiplex PCR, a mixture combining 60 forward primers for TCR Vbeta segments and 13 reverse primers for TCR Jbeta segments was used. TCRdb holds this immuneACCESS table with in-frame rearrangements only. Some clones are missing; in checked studies, unresolved V genes explain under half, and the rest has no known cause. The sample includes 150,000 to 200,000 clones, with 75% to 90% observed a single time. Together, the top ten hold under 3% of the sample. Source material: PBMCs. These receptors all stem from a male donor in good health and CMV-seronegative.

The gene calls are TRBV19 and TRBJ1-2; D call uncertain. V lost 3 bases to trimming and J lost 5 bases, with 10 bases between them. The CDR3 totals 13 residues. Looked up from germline, CDR1 is LNHDA and CDR2 is SQIVND (reference sequence). This chain's CDR3 is CASSMAGRYGYTF. CDR3 coding DNA: TGTGCCAGTAGTATGGCAGGAAGGTATGGCTACACCTTC.

This clone was counted a few times. The chain couples TRBV10-2 to TRBJ1-3; D uncertain. The CDR3 contains 13 residues. Per germline, CDR1 WSHSY and CDR2 SAAADI. V lost 2 bases, J lost 4 bases, and 6 bases lay in between. The CDR3 region is CASSEQRGNTIYF. DNA for the CDR3: TGCGCCAGCAGTGAGCAGCGGGGAAACACCATATATTTT.

As to this clone: One junction end does not reproduce the germline sequence, and a read error may be involved. The rearrangement links TRBV5-1 to TRBJ2-5, with D tentatively TRBD1 (5 bases). The CDR3 length is 11 residues. Germline V gene data show CDR1 as SGHRS and CDR2 as YFSETQ. The CDR3 bases are TGCGCCAGCAGCGACGGCACCCAAGGGGACTTC. Encoded protein: CASSDGTQGDF.

This chain connects TRBV5-1 to TRBJ1-4; no firm D call. The CDR3 sequence is 14 residues long. Germline V CDR1 and CDR2: SGHRS, YFSETQ. Deletions cut 4 bases from V and 7 bases from J, with 14 bases between. The CDR3 reads CASSIGEVVEKLFF. The DNA for the CDR3 is TGCGCCAGCAGCATCGGAGAGGTAGTTGAAAAACTGTTTTTT.

V usage is TRBV4-1 and J usage is TRBJ2-1; TRBD2 matches at 11 bases. V trimming: 2 bases; J trimming: 6 bases; junction bases outside the gene matches: 3. Looked up from germline, CDR1 is MGHRA and CDR2 is YSYEKL. The CDR3 has 15 amino acids. In DNA form, the CDR3 reads TGCGCCAGCAGCCAAACTAGCGGGGGTGGCAATGAGCAGTTCTTC. Its translation: CASSQTSGGGNEQFF.

J is TRBJ2-7 and V is TRBV6-5, with 10 bases identical to TRBD1. CDR3 size: 15 residues. Losses at the gene ends were 6 bases for V and 0 bases for J; bases not matched to a gene: 5. The germline V gene has CDR1 MNHEY and CDR2 SVGAGI. CDR3 in amino acids: CASRRGQGSSYEQYF. The CDR3 DNA follows: TGTGCCAGCAGGAGGGGACAGGGGAGCTCCTACGAGCAGTACTTC.

The chain recombines TRBV27 with TRBJ1-6; weak D call: TRBD1 (6 bases). V gave up 2 bases and J gave up 5 bases, with 13 bases separating them. This CDR3 region has 16 residues. Germline V gene data show CDR1 as MNHEY and CDR2 as SMNVEV (reference sequence). The CDR3 region has the DNA TGTGCCAGCAGTTTAAGCGGACAGAGCCATAATTCACCCCTCCACTTT. Translated, it gives CASSLSGQSHNSPLHF.

The table lists this clone with a count of one. This sequence joins TRBV6-6 and TRBJ2-3; TRBD2 might be the D (6 bases). CDR3 length: 16 residues. Germline lookup yields CDR1 MNHNY and CDR2 SVGAGI (reference sequence). The V end lost 8 bases, the J end lost 2 bases, and 20 bases lay between the germline ends. The CDR3 region is CASGNKGSGSTDTQYF. CDR3 bases: TGTGCCAGCGGAAATAAAGGTAGCGGATCCACAGATACGCAGTATTTT.

The V call is TRBV6-5, the J call TRBJ1-5; 8 nucleotides match TRBD1. The CDR3 spans 15 residues. The trim removed 6 bases at V and 7 bases at J, leaving 11 bases unmatched. Germline V gene data show CDR1 as MNHEY and CDR2 as SVGAGI. This CDR3 reads CASSETGAAQQPQHF. The DNA for the CDR3 is TGTGCCAGCAGCGAGACAGGGGCAGCGCAACAGCCCCAGCATTTT.

The chain joins TRBV5-1 to TRBJ1-2; maybe TRBD1 (6 bases). V lost 4 bases and J lost 3, with 16 bases in between. The CDR3 is made up of 15 amino acids. Looked up from germline, CDR1 is SGHRS and CDR2 is YFSETQ. CDR3 DNA sequence: TGCGCCAGCAGCCCCGTGGGGGCGCGGGACTATGGCTACACCTTC. This translates into CASSPVGARDYGYTF.

Here the CDR3 DNA reads TGTGCCAGCAGCTTAGGGGGGGCTGGAAACACCATATATTTT. Translating it yields CASSLGGAGNTIYF. The chain combines TRBV11-2 with TRBJ1-3, with D maybe TRBD1 (5 bases). The CDR3 length is 14 residues. Germline V CDR1 and CDR2: SGHAT, FQNNGV. V shed 1 base and J shed 2 bases, with 6 bases lying between them.

The rearrangement joins TRBV10-3 to TRBJ1-2; D gene ambiguous. Germline V gene sequence: CDR1 ENHRY, CDR2 SYGVKD. The CDR3 contains 15 residues. V lost 3 bases and J lost 6, with 17 bases in between. CDR3 protein: CAISEFTGRQDGYTF. Here the CDR3 DNA reads TGTGCCATCAGTGAATTCACGGGGAGGCAAGATGGCTACACCTTC.

The chain combines TRBV18 with TRBJ1-1; 9 nucleotides line up with TRBD1. The CDR3 covers 15 residues. Germline V gene data show CDR1 as KGHSH and CDR2 as LQKENI. V trimming: 5 bases; J trimming: 5 bases; junction bases outside the gene matches: 9. The CDR3 is CASSSTQGARTEAFF. The DNA of the CDR3 is TGTGCCAGCTCATCGACACAGGGGGCGCGGACTGAAGCTTTCTTT.

This sequence joins TRBV19 and TRBJ1-1, with D unclear. V dropped 5 bases and J dropped 1 base, with 5 bases sitting between them. CDR1 and CDR2 from the germline V gene are LNHDA and SQIVND (reference sequence). The CDR3 covers 12 residues. The CDR3 bases are TGTGCCAGTAGTTCCCAGAACACTGAAGCTTTCTTT. It is translated as CASSSQNTEAFF.

V usage is TRBV6-1 and J usage is TRBJ1-5, with D possibly TRBD1 on 6 matching bases. Germline assignment: CDR1 MNHNS and CDR2 SASEGT. Between the trimmed V and J ends, which lost 3 bases and 4 bases, there was a span of 22 bases. CDR3 length: 18 amino acids. The CDR3, as DNA: TGTGCCAGCAGTGACGCGGAACTTGGGACAATTGGGAATCAGCCCCAGCATTTT. It yields the protein CASSDAELGTIGNQPQHF.

The chain is built from TRBV2 and TRBJ2-7; TRBD1 aligns across 10 bases. The V gene's germline CDR1 is SNHLY and CDR2 FYNNEI. This CDR3 has 15 residues. Unmatched junction bases numbered 14, after V lost 6 bases and J lost 9 bases. In DNA form, the CDR3 reads TGTGCCAGCAGGGGGTTGGACAGGGGGGGTGATGTGCAGTACTTC. Protein: CASRGLDRGGDVQYF.

This clone is a singleton in its sample. The V and J genes are TRBV27 and TRBJ2-3; 10 bases are shared with TRBD2. The CDR3 covers 18 residues. The germline CDR1 and CDR2 sequences are MNHEY and SMNVEV (reference sequence). J gave up 3 bases and V 1 base, and 10 bases lay outside the gene matches. The CDR3 spells CASSLWQTSGLLTDTQYF. As DNA, the CDR3 is TGTGCCAGCAGTTTATGGCAGACTAGCGGGTTGTTAACAGATACGCAGTATTTT.

The chain links TRBV5-1 to TRBJ2-3; D remains unclear. CDR1 and CDR2 from the germline V gene are SGHRS and YFSETQ. The CDR3 length is 16 residues. V was trimmed by 0 bases and J by 2 bases, leaving 13 bases between them. CDR3 sequence (DNA): TGCGCCAGCAGCTTGGCCGGAGTACCTACCACAGATACGCAGTATTTT. Protein product: CASSLAGVPTTDTQYF.

As to this clone: At one boundary the junction diverges from the germline segment, which might be a read error. V is TRBV6-6 and J is TRBJ1-1; the D gene is possibly TRBD1 (6 bases). Per the germline V gene, CDR1 is MNHNY and CDR2 is SVGAGI (reference sequence). The CDR3 sequence is 10 residues long. CDR3 in amino acids: CASRDAGDVF. In DNA form, the CDR3 reads TGTGCCAGCAGAGACGCAGGGGACGTCTTT.

This chain uses TRBV11-2 with TRBJ2-7; D might be TRBD1 (5 bases). The CDR3 sequence is 14 residues long. V lost 0 bases to trimming and J lost 3 bases, with 9 bases between them. Per germline, CDR1 SGHAT and CDR2 FQNNGV. For the CDR3, the DNA is TGTGCCAGCAGCTTAGATCCACAGGTCTACGAGCAGTACTTC. Encoded protein: CASSLDPQVYEQYF.

This clone was seen only a few times. The CDR3 region is CASSLTGAKNEKLFF. The DNA of the CDR3 is TGTGCCAGCAGCTTAACAGGCGCAAAAAATGAAAAACTGTTTTTT. The rearrangement joins TRBV7-6 to TRBJ1-4; TRBD1 might be the D (5 bases). The ends were cut back, 2 bases at V and 5 bases at J, with 12 bases in the middle. The length of the CDR3 is 15 residues. Germline V CDR1 and CDR2: SGHVS, FNYEAQ.

The chain combines TRBV5-8 with TRBJ1-5; D call uncertain. The CDR3 spans 16 residues. V was pared by 0 bases and J by 3 bases, with 13 bases between. CDR1 and CDR2 (germline): SGHTS, YDEGEE. For the CDR3, the DNA is TGTGCCAGCAGCTTGGTTACCTCGGGTTCCAATCAGCCCCAGCATTTT. Its protein is CASSLVTSGSNQPQHF.

CDR3 nucleotides: TGCGCCAGCAGGACAAATCCGGATCAGCCCCAGCATTTT. It specifies CASRTNPDQPQHF. The V and J genes are TRBV5-1 and TRBJ1-5; D unresolved. The CDR3 length is 13 residues. In germline, CDR1 is SGHRS, CDR2 YFSETQ. V lost 5 bases and J lost 5, with 11 bases in between.